This TCR beta chain was found in a study of blood T cell repertoires in COVID-19. As for the study in general: The samples span acute and convalescent COVID-19 from the United States, Italy and Spain.

Profiled with immunoSEQ multiplex PCR; TCRdb holds only in-frame clones, not every one. The table shows more than 400,000 clones, with approximately 83% occurring only once. The CDR3 totals 14 residues. The germline V and J ends were trimmed by 4 bases and 6 bases, with 13 bases remaining between them. Germline assignment: CDR1 MNHEY and CDR2 SVGEGT. This clone was seen only once. The material sequenced was peripheral blood. This clonotype originated in a human donor in a cohort sampled during active COVID-19. The chain recombines TRBV6-2 or TRBV6-3 with TRBJ1-5; weak D call: TRBD1 (6 bases). Here the CDR3 DNA reads TGTGCCAGCAGTTCGGGGGGCTCGGGTCAGCCCCAGCATTTT. Its translation: CASSSGGSGQPQHF.